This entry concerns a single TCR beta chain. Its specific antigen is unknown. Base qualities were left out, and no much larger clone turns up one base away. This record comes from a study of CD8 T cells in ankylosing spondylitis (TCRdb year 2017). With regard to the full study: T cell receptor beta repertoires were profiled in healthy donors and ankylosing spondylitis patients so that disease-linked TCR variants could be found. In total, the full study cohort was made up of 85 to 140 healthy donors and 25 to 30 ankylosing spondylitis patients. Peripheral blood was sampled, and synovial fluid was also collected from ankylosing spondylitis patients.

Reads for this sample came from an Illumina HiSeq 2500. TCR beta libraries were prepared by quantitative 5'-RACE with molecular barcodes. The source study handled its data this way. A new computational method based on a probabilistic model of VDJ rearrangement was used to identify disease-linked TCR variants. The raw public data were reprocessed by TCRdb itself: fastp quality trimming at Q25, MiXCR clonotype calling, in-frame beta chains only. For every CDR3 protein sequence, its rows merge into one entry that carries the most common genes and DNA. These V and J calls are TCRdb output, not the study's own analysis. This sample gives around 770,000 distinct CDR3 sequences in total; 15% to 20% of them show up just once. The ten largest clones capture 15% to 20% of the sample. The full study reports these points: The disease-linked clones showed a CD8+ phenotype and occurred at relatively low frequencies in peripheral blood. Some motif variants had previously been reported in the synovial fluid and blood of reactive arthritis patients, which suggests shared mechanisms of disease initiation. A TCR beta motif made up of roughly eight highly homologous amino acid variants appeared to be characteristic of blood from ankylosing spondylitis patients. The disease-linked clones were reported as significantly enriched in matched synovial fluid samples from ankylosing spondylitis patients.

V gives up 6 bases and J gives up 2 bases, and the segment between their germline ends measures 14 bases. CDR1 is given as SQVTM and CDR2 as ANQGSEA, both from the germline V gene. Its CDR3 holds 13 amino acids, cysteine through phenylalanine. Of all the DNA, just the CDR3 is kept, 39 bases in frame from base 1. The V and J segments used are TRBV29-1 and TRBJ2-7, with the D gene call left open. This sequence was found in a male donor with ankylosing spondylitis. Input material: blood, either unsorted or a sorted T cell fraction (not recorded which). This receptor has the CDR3 CSVQTPDTYEQYF. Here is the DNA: TGCAGCGTACAGACACCAGACACCTACGAGCAGTACTTC.